The 12 T cell receptor beta chains below were found in one sample sequenced in a study of cytomegalovirus exposure and HLA in healthy donors. The data were produced by immunoSEQ multiplex PCR, yet TCRdb's version contains in-frame clones alone and is incomplete. Here the sample spans over 85,000 clones, roughly 83% being singletons. The sequencing sample was made of PBMCs. These receptors were collected from a woman aged 18-30 years in good health and CMV-seropositive.

Here the CDR3 DNA reads TGTGCCAGCAGCTTACACAGGGTAGGGCATGAGCAGTTCTTC. Residues: CASSLHRVGHEQFF. The chain uses TRBV7-8 and TRBJ2-1, with a weak D call TRBD1 (6 bases). The CDR3 runs 14 residues. Trimming cost V 2 bases and J 8 bases, with 13 bases left between them. The V gene's germline CDR1 is SGHVS and CDR2 FQNEAQ.

The chain is built from TRBV10-3 and TRBJ1-3; tentative D call: TRBD1 (5 bases). Germline V gives CDR1 ENHRY, CDR2 SYGVKD. V lost 7 bases, J lost 4 bases, and 11 bases lay in between. The CDR3 length is 13 residues. The CDR3 sequence: CAITPDTGNTIYF. The CDR3 DNA reads TGTGCCATCACCCCGGACACGGGAAACACCATATATTTT.

This chain joins TRBV4-1 and TRBJ1-1; a possible D gene is TRBD1 (5 bases). The CDR3 extends over 14 amino acids. In germline, CDR1 is MGHRA, CDR2 YSYEKL. With 0 bases removed from V and 6 bases from J, the gap between germline ends came to 11 bases. DNA for the CDR3: TGCGCCAGCAGCCAAGATCAGGGAAGGCCTGAAGCTTTCTTT. It specifies CASSQDQGRPEAFF.

The chain employs TRBV28 and TRBJ2-5; D possibly corresponds to TRBD2 (5 bases). CDR1 MDHEN and CDR2 SYDVKM come from the germline V gene. The CDR3 length is 14 residues. Trimming cost V 5 bases and J 5 bases, with 15 bases left between them. CDR3 in amino acids: CASSPTSSRETQYF. The CDR3 bases are TGTGCCAGCAGTCCAACTAGTTCCCGGGAGACCCAGTACTTC.

The J gene is TRBJ1-3, the V gene TRBV2; D not resolved. CDR3 length: 16 amino acids. Germline V gene data show CDR1 as SNHLY and CDR2 as FYNNEI. The V and J ends lost 0 bases and 0 bases respectively, with 9 bases between them. The CDR3 DNA reads as TGTGCCAGCAGTGAAGCAGAGGTGATCTCTGGAAACACCATATATTTT. It translates to CASSEAEVISGNTIYF.

The V call is TRBV9, the J call TRBJ1-1; D might be TRBD1 (5 bases). V shed 0 bases and J shed 3 bases, with 12 bases lying between them. Germline CDR1 is SGDLS and CDR2 is YYNGEE. The CDR3 runs 15 residues. Written as DNA, the CDR3 is TGTGCCAGCAGCGTAGATGTGGGAGGGGACACTGAAGCTTTCTTT. It yields the protein CASSVDVGGDTEAFF.

This clone turned up a few times. The rearrangement joins TRBV2 to TRBJ2-5; unclear D gene. Trimming shortened V by 8 bases and J by 2 bases, and 15 bases separated the two germline ends. Germline CDR1 SNHLY, CDR2 FYNNEI. This CDR3 region has 14 residues. The CDR3 loop is CASLWSAVQETQYF. CDR3 nucleotides: TGTGCCAGCCTCTGGTCGGCGGTACAAGAGACCCAGTACTTC.

V gene TRBV20-1 combines with J gene TRBJ2-7; TRBD2 aligns across 7 bases. The V gene's germline CDR1 is DFQATT and CDR2 SNEGSKA (reference sequence). This CDR3 region has 11 residues. The trim removed 8 bases at V and 3 bases at J, leaving 4 bases unmatched. The CDR3 sequence is CSPGGGYEQYF. Here the CDR3 DNA reads TGCAGTCCGGGGGGAGGCTACGAGCAGTACTTC.

This chain links TRBV28 with TRBJ2-1, with TRBD1 as a possible D gene (7 bases). CDR1 and CDR2 from the germline V gene are MDHEN and SYDVKM. This CDR3 is built from 15 residues. V dropped 2 bases and J dropped 7 bases, with 15 bases sitting between them. Here the CDR3 DNA reads TGTGCCAGCAGTTTACCCCGGGCAGGGGGGAATGAGCAGTTCTTC. Translating gives CASSLPRAGGNEQFF.

The chain carries TRBV27 and TRBJ1-2; D is perhaps TRBD1 (6 bases). V lost 0 bases and J lost 10, with 9 bases in between. CDR3 size: 12 residues. Germline V gene sequence: CDR1 MNHEY, CDR2 SMNVEV (reference sequence). For the CDR3, the DNA is TGTGCCAGCAGTTTATCTCGGGACAACTACACCTTC. This sequence encodes CASSLSRDNYTF.

The chain has TRBV21-1 and TRBJ2-7; TRBD2, as called in the table, went unchecked against the DNA. TRBV21-1 is described as a pseudogene. There are 16 residues in the CDR3. The CDR3 DNA reads as TGTGCCAGCAGCATCCCCCCTCGGGGGGCGACCTACGAGCAGTACTTC. Its protein is CASSIPPRGATYEQYF.

J is TRBJ1-4 and V is TRBV28; possible D gene TRBD1, 5 bases. Trimming removed 3 bases at V and 7 bases at J, with 9 bases between. Looked up from germline, CDR1 is MDHEN and CDR2 is SYDVKM. This CDR3 comprises 13 residues. CDR3 sequence reads: CASSLRGSEKLFF. The CDR3 nucleotides are TGTGCCAGCAGTTTGCGGGGGTCTGAAAAACTGTTTTTT.